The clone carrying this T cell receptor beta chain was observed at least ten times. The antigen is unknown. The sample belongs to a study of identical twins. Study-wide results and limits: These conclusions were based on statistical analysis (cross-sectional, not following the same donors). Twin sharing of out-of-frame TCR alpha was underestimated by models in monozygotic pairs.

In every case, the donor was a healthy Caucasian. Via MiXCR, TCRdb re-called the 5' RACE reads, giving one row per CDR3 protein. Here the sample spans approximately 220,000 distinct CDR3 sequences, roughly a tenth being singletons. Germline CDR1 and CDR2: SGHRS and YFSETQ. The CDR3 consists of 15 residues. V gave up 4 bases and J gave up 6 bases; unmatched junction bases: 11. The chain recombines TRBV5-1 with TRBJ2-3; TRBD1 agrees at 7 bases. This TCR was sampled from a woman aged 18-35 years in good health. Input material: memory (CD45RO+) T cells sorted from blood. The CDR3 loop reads CASSPGQTKADTQYF. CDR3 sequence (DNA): TGCGCCAGCAGCCCGGGACAGACGAAGGCGGATACGCAGTATTTT.